Below, 29 T cell receptor beta chains from the same sample are listed, as sequenced in a study of vaccination effects on CD4 cells after COVID-19. Culture lasted roughly 9 days before CD4+ T cell isolation. No antigen has been identified for these receptors. Only in-frame clones appear in the TCRdb table, and some are missing; sequencing was by immunoSEQ multiplex PCR. The sample includes roughly 56,000 clones, around 80% of them seen just once. The specimen comprised CD4+ T cells from PBMCs cultured without peptide, sampled before COVID-19 vaccination. These TCRs come from a human donor who received a COVID-19 vaccine.

V and J are TRBV2 and TRBJ2-2; D gene ambiguous. CDR1 and CDR2 (germline): SNHLY, FYNNEI. This CDR3 has 15 amino acids. V lost 6 bases to trimming and J lost 6 bases, with 17 bases between them. The CDR3 region is CASRDRVSSAGELFF. The CDR3 DNA reads as TGTGCCAGCAGAGATAGGGTCTCCTCGGCCGGGGAGCTGTTTTTT.

This clone appeared a single time. The chain employs TRBV12-5 and TRBJ1-4, with D uncertain. The CDR3 extends over 16 amino acids. Trimming left V 5 bases short and J 0 bases short, with 13 bases between. Germline lookup yields CDR1 LGHNT and CDR2 FRNRAP. CDR3 DNA sequence: TGTGCTAGTGGTCTTGCAAAACCAGCAACTAATGAAAAACTGTTTTTT. It codes for CASGLAKPATNEKLFF.

The chain links TRBV2 to TRBJ2-3; D gene uncertain. The CDR3 has 11 amino acids. The germline gives CDR1 SNHLY, CDR2 FYNNEI. Trimming cost V 3 bases and J 5 bases, with 3 bases left between them. CDR3 loop: CASSDVDTQYF. For the CDR3, the DNA is TGTGCCAGCAGTGATGTAGATACGCAGTATTTT. Combining the CDR3 with reference TRBV2 and TRBJ2-3 gives the whole variable domain EPEVTQTPSHQVTQMGQEVILRCVPISNHLYFYWYRQILGQKVEFLVSFYNNEISEKSEIFDDQFSVERPDGSNFTLKIRSTKLEDSAMYFCASSDVDTQYFGPGTRLTVL.

The chain combines TRBV7-9 with TRBJ2-5; weak D call: TRBD1 (6 bases). Germline V lookup: CDR1 SEHNR, CDR2 FQNEAQ (reference sequence). The CDR3 spans 19 residues. The ends were cut back, 1 base at V and 5 bases at J, with 26 bases in the middle. The CDR3 region is CASSLGPASRGTLGETQYF. The CDR3 coding sequence is TGTGCCAGCAGCTTAGGGCCGGCTAGTAGGGGGACCTTAGGGGAGACCCAGTACTTC.

The J gene is TRBJ2-5, the V gene TRBV12-3 or TRBV12-4; D gene uncertain. The V gene lost 3 bases and the J gene lost 11 bases, with 16 bases spanning the gap. There are 13 residues in the CDR3. The CDR3 loop reads CASSFSAPAPQYF. The CDR3 DNA reads as TGTGCCAGCAGTTTTAGTGCGCCGGCTCCTCAGTACTTC.

The CDR3 DNA reads TGTGCCAGCAGTTACGAGGTCACCGGGGAGCTGTTTTTT. Amino acids: CASSYEVTGELFF. V and J are TRBV6-5 and TRBJ2-2; no reliable D call. CDR1 and CDR2 from the germline V gene are MNHEY and SVGAGI. V was cut by 2 bases and J by 4 bases, with 5 bases left in between. The CDR3 extends over 13 amino acids.

The chain carries TRBV7-2 and TRBJ2-5; D is uncertain. The CDR3 is 14 residues long. V was pared by 5 bases and J by 5 bases, with 15 bases between. Germline CDR1 is SGHTA and CDR2 is FQGNSA. In DNA, the CDR3 is TGTGCCAGCAGCGTTATTCCCGGCCTGGAGACCCAGTACTTC. Translation: CASSVIPGLETQYF.

The genes are TRBV7-2 and TRBJ1-2; a weak D match, TRBD1 (5 bases). Germline CDR1 reads SGHTA; CDR2 reads FQGNSA. The CDR3 spans 14 residues. The ends were cut back, 1 base at V and 3 bases at J, with 9 bases in the middle. CDR3 sequence (DNA): TGTGCCAGCAGCTTAGTGGGGGGGGACTATGGCTACACCTTC. Protein product: CASSLVGGDYGYTF.

As to this clone: This sample also contains other DNA sequences that code for the same CDR3. The chain carries TRBV5-1 and TRBJ2-2; D ambiguous. The V gene's germline CDR1 is SGHRS and CDR2 YFSETQ. There are 14 residues in the CDR3. Trimming pared 0 bases from V and 1 base from J, leaving 4 bases between. CDR3 sequence reads: CASSLGQNTGELFF. In DNA form, the CDR3 reads TGCGCCAGCAGCTTGGGACAGAACACCGGGGAGCTGTTTTTT.

The sample holds one count of this clone. This chain links TRBV7-3 with TRBJ2-2; 12 positions agree with TRBD2. Germline V lookup: CDR1 SGHTA, CDR2 FQGTGA. V lost 1 base and J lost 4; bases outside the gene matches: 7. CDR3 length equals 18 residues. CDR3 sequence (DNA): TGTGCCAGCAGCTTAAACCCGACTAGCGGGGGCCTCACCGGGGAGCTGTTTTTT. Protein sequence: CASSLNPTSGGLTGELFF.

The chain uses TRBV6-6 and TRBJ2-2; D may be TRBD1 (6 bases). V was cut by 5 bases and J by 7 bases, with 11 bases left in between. Germline CDR1 MNHNY, CDR2 SVGAGI (reference sequence). The CDR3 covers 13 residues. The CDR3 sequence: CASSTGQFGELFF. The CDR3 DNA reads as TGTGCCAGCAGTACCGGACAGTTCGGGGAGCTGTTTTTT.

V gene TRBV28 combines with J gene TRBJ2-5; 7 nucleotides match TRBD1. Germline values: CDR1 MDHEN, CDR2 SYDVKM. This CDR3 comprises 14 residues. Losses at the gene ends were 2 bases for V and 4 bases for J; bases not matched to a gene: 4. The CDR3 region is CASSLPGTAETQYF. CDR3 sequence (DNA): TGTGCCAGCAGTTTACCTGGGACAGCAGAGACCCAGTACTTC.

This clone has just a few counts. The V call is TRBV27, the J call TRBJ1-6, with no clear D. Germline V CDR1 and CDR2: MNHEY, SMNVEV (reference sequence). The CDR3 loop spans 15 amino acids. Trimming removed 0 bases from V and 13 bases from J, with 16 bases in between. The CDR3 spells CASSLSTRPASPLHF. Written as DNA, the CDR3 is TGTGCCAGCAGTTTATCGACACGGCCGGCCAGTCCCCTCCACTTT.

This chain links TRBV28 with TRBJ1-3; 7 nucleotides align to TRBD1. CDR1 and CDR2 (germline): MDHEN, SYDVKM. V shed 4 bases, J shed 2 bases, and the junction held 11 bases outside the gene matches. This CDR3 is 17 amino acids long. This CDR3 is CASSSLIQGKAGNTIYF. CDR3 DNA sequence: TGTGCCAGCAGTTCCCTCATACAGGGGAAGGCTGGAAACACCATATATTTT.

V is TRBV6-5 and J is TRBJ1-1; D uncertain. This CDR3 region has 11 residues. V lost 10 bases, J lost 5 bases, and 11 bases lay in between. Germline lookup yields CDR1 MNHEY and CDR2 SVGAGI. The CDR3 here is CATGMGTEAFF. As DNA, the CDR3 is TGTGCCACCGGAATGGGAACTGAAGCTTTCTTT.

This chain joins TRBV3-1 (or the pseudogene TRBV3-2) and TRBJ1-4; D unresolved. The CDR3 covers 14 residues. From germline, CDR1 is LGHDT and CDR2 YNNKEL (reference sequence). V was pared by 8 bases and J by 7 bases, with 17 bases between. The CDR3 nucleotides read TGTGCCAGCCGAGACTTAATTAGCGGTGAAAAACTGTTTTTT. Encoded protein: CASRDLISGEKLFF.

This sequence joins TRBV6-6 and TRBJ1-3; D gene uncertain. V lost 8 bases and J lost 2, with 13 bases in between. Germline CDR1 and CDR2: MNHNY and SVGAGI (reference sequence). The CDR3 is made up of 14 amino acids. For the CDR3, the DNA is TGTGCCAGCGGGCGGATAGCAACTGGAAACACCATATATTTT. Protein: CASGRIATGNTIYF.

The V gene is TRBV7-2, the J gene TRBJ2-2, with D possibly TRBD1 on 6 matching bases. Trimming removed 6 bases from V and 5 bases from J, with 13 bases in between. Germline values: CDR1 SGHTA, CDR2 FQGNSA. The CDR3 contains 14 residues. This chain's CDR3 is CASRPTGRTGELFF. Here the CDR3 DNA reads TGTGCCAGCAGGCCAACAGGGCGAACCGGGGAGCTGTTTTTT.

This chain uses TRBV12-3 or TRBV12-4 with TRBJ2-5; D remains unclear. The V end was cut by 6 bases, the J end by 2 bases, with 10 bases between. This CDR3 comprises 13 residues. CDR3 bases: TGTGCCAGCAGCGATTGGGGACAAGAGACCCAGTACTTC. This translates into CASSDWGQETQYF.

The rearrangement joins TRBV4-1 to TRBJ2-7; the match to TRBD1 covers 8 bases. Germline lookup yields CDR1 MGHRA and CDR2 YSYEKL. The CDR3 length is 15 residues. Trimming removed 0 bases from V and 4 bases from J; junction bases left unmatched: 5. In DNA, the CDR3 is TGCGCCAGCAGCCAAGAATCAGGGGGCGCGTACGAGCAGTACGTC. This sequence encodes CASSQESGGAYEQYV.

The rearrangement uses TRBV21-1 and TRBJ1-1; the table names TRBD1, a call not compared with the DNA. TRBV21-1 is flagged as a pseudogene. There are 14 residues in the CDR3. CDR3 sequence: CASSAGASNTEAFF. The CDR3 DNA reads TGTGCCAGCAGTGCAGGGGCCTCGAACACTGAAGCTTTCTTT.

The chain recombines TRBV4-1 with TRBJ2-7, with TRBD2 as a possible D gene (5 bases). CDR1 is MGHRA, CDR2 YSYEKL, per germline. V gave up 0 bases and J gave up 2 bases, with 14 bases separating them. The length of the CDR3 is 16 residues. The CDR3 DNA follows: TGCGCCAGCAGCCAAGAGCGGCCACGGCGGGCCTACGAGCAGTACGTC. This gives the protein CASSQERPRRAYEQYV.

This chain connects TRBV3-1 (or the pseudogene TRBV3-2) to TRBJ2-7, with D possibly TRBD1 on 6 matching bases. The CDR3 loop spans 15 amino acids. Germline values: CDR1 LGHDT, CDR2 YNNKEL (reference sequence). V was cut by 2 bases and J by 4 bases, with 15 bases left in between. Written as DNA, the CDR3 is TGTGCCAGCAGCCAACCAGGGGAAATTCTTTACGAGCAGTACGTC. Its protein product is CASSQPGEILYEQYV.

The chain has TRBV6-1 and TRBJ2-1, with TRBD1 matching over 8 bases. V lost 2 bases, J lost 8 bases, and 17 bases stayed unmatched. Germline values: CDR1 MNHNS, CDR2 SASEGT. This CDR3 is built from 18 residues. Here the CDR3 DNA reads TGTGCCAGCAGTGAAAAAGGTGGAGGCAGGGGGCAGGGTGATGAGCAGTTCTTC. Protein sequence: CASSEKGGGRGQGDEQFF.

This clone was picked up a small number of times. The chain uses TRBV4-2 and TRBJ2-3; D may match TRBD1 or TRBD2 (5 bases each). Germline V gene lookup returns CDR1 LGHNA and CDR2 YNFKEQ. Trimming removed 1 base at V and 5 bases at J, with 10 bases between. CDR3 length: 14 amino acids. Here the CDR3 reads CASSQVGVGDTQYF. The CDR3, as DNA: TGTGCCAGCAGCCAAGTGGGGGTTGGAGATACGCAGTATTTT.

The chain combines TRBV15 with TRBJ1-5; D is uncertain. This CDR3 region has 13 residues. Germline V CDR1 and CDR2: LNHNV, YYDKDF (reference sequence). The V end lost 0 bases, the J end lost 5 bases, and 5 bases lay between the germline ends. The CDR3 coding sequence is TGTGCCACCAGCAGAGATGGGGATCAGCCCCAGCATTTT. The encoded protein is CATSRDGDQPQHF.

This chain links TRBV5-1 with TRBJ2-5, with D possibly being TRBD1 (6 bases). The CDR3 spans 15 residues. Germline-derived CDR1 and CDR2 are SGHRS and YFSETQ. The V and J ends lost 4 bases and 1 base respectively, with 14 bases between them. CDR3 in amino acids: CASSRGAGAQETQYF. CDR3 nucleotides: TGCGCCAGCAGCAGAGGCGCAGGGGCCCAAGAGACCCAGTACTTC. The whole variable domain, remainder taken from reference TRBV5-1 and TRBJ2-5, is KAGVTQTPRYLIKTRGQQVTLSCSPISGHRSVSWYQQTPGQGLQFLFEYFSETQRNKGNFPGRFSGRQFSNSRSEMNVSTLELGDSALYLCASSRGAGAQETQYFGPGTRLLVL.

The chain links TRBV5-1 to TRBJ1-1, with 9 bases matching TRBD1. J was trimmed by 11 bases and V by 0 bases; bases with no gene match: 5. The CDR3 has 13 residues. From germline, CDR1 is SGHRS and CDR2 YFSETQ. This CDR3 reads CASSLGTGVDAFF. CDR3 nucleotide sequence: TGCGCCAGCAGCTTGGGGACAGGGGTGGATGCTTTCTTT.

J is TRBJ1-4 and V is TRBV4-2, with 9 bases fitting TRBD1. The CDR3 totals 19 residues. CDR1 is LGHNA, CDR2 YNFKEQ, per germline. V dropped 0 bases and J dropped 2; count of bases not matched to a gene: 10. Here the CDR3 DNA reads TGTGCCAGCAGCCAAGAAACGAACAGGGGGCTTGGTACTAATGAAAAACTGTTTTTT. Translation: CASSQETNRGLGTNEKLFF.